The T cell receptor (beta chain) described here comes from a study of cytomegalovirus exposure and HLA in healthy donors. Study-level points and caveats: TCR beta sequences reportedly predicted most subjects' HLA-A and HLA-B alleles accurately. Compared with the approximately 680-donor mean, an Asian-associated ancestry cluster reportedly had fewer N-insertions, according to a later analysis.

Concerning this clone itself: Its antigen remains unidentified.

60 Vbeta and 13 Jbeta primers were used in PCR. Repertoires were generated with immunoSEQ multiplex PCR, while TCRdb's copy carries only in-frame clones and drops some. There are 120,000 to 150,000 clones in the sample; just under 75% occur only once, and 1.5% to 2% lies in the top ten. Germline V CDR1 and CDR2: ENHRY, SYGVKD. Between the trimmed V and J ends, which lost 3 bases and 6 bases, there was a span of 19 bases. CDR3 length: 16 residues. The receptor was isolated from a woman younger than 30 in good health and CMV-seronegative. The chain couples TRBV10-3 to TRBJ2-3; a possible D gene is TRBD1 (5 bases). The sample taken for sequencing was PBMCs. DNA for the CDR3: TGTGCCATCAGTGAAGCTAGGGGCGGAGCAGCCGATACGCAGTATTTT. Amino acids: CAISEARGGAADTQYF.